What follows are 28 T cell receptor beta chains derived from one specimen sequenced in a study of blood T cell repertoires in COVID-19. Data came from immunoSEQ multiplex PCR; TCRdb stores just in-frame clones and leaves some out. Here the sample spans about 100,000 clones, around 90% being singletons. Sequencing used peripheral blood. The receptor source for this set is a human donor in a cohort sampled during active COVID-19.

The chain recombines TRBV27 with TRBJ1-2, with 7 bases aligning to TRBD1. CDR1 and CDR2 from the germline V gene are MNHEY and SMNVEV (reference sequence). The length of the CDR3 is 15 residues. V shed 5 bases and J 0 bases; nucleotides not matched to a gene: 6. In DNA, the CDR3 is TGTGCCAGCAGTAGGGCCGGGACAGCTAACTATGGCTACACCTTC. This translates into CASSRAGTANYGYTF.

The V call is TRBV12-3 or TRBV12-4, the J call TRBJ1-4; 7 bases are shared with TRBD1. This CDR3 has 13 amino acids. V shed 5 bases, J shed 8 bases, and the junction held 5 bases outside the gene matches. The CDR3 bases are TGTGCCAGCAGTAAACAGGGGTGGGAAAAACTGTTTTTT. This codes for CASSKQGWEKLFF.

The rearrangement uses TRBV18 and TRBJ2-3; D ambiguous. Trimming removed 0 bases from V and 6 bases from J, with 7 bases in between. Germline loops: CDR1 KGHSH, CDR2 LQKENI. This CDR3 is 13 amino acids long. In DNA, the CDR3 is TGTGCCAGCTCACCACCCCCCGCGGATACGCAGTATTTT. It translates to CASSPPPADTQYF.

This clone appeared a single time. The gene calls are TRBV28 and TRBJ2-7; 8 bases line up with TRBD2. CDR1 and CDR2 (germline): MDHEN, SYDVKM. The trim removed 5 bases at V and 2 bases at J, leaving 5 bases unmatched. The CDR3 is 14 residues long. CDR3 residues: CASSLAGDTYEQYF. CDR3 DNA: TGTGCCAGCAGTCTAGCGGGCGACACCTACGAGCAGTACTTC. Full variable domain (outside the CDR3, taken from reference TRBV28 and TRBJ2-7): DVKVTQSSRYLVKRTGEKVFLECVQDMDHENMFWYRQDPGLGLRLIYFSYDVKMKEKGDIPEGYSVSREKKERFSLILESASTNQTSMYLCASSLAGDTYEQYFGPGTRLTVT.

This chain joins TRBV27 and TRBJ2-1; the match to TRBD2 covers 13 bases. CDR1 and CDR2 (germline): MNHEY, SMNVEV (reference sequence). Unmatched junction bases numbered 13, after V lost 5 bases and J lost 9 bases. The CDR3 consists of 17 residues. The CDR3 DNA follows: TGTGCCAGCAGTCCGGGGGCCGGGACTAGCGGGGTTACTGAGCAGTTCTTC. Residues: CASSPGAGTSGVTEQFF.

The chain couples TRBV27 to TRBJ2-1, with D maybe TRBD2 (6 bases). Trimming left V 2 bases short and J 8 bases short, with 13 bases between. Germline V lookup: CDR1 MNHEY, CDR2 SMNVEV (reference sequence). This CDR3 has 14 residues. In DNA, the CDR3 is TGTGCCAGCAGTTTAAGCCCTAGCGCTCATGAGCAGTTCTTC. It specifies CASSLSPSAHEQFF.

The chain combines TRBV28 with TRBJ1-1; the D gene is possibly TRBD1 (6 bases). The CDR3 extends over 14 amino acids. The germline CDR1 and CDR2 sequences are MDHEN and SYDVKM. Trimming left V 4 bases short and J 10 bases short, with 19 bases between. The CDR3 sequence: CASSSRRRGLAAFF. DNA of the CDR3: TGTGCCAGCAGTTCGCGAAGAAGGGGGTTAGCAGCTTTCTTT.

The chain uses TRBV27 and TRBJ2-7; 11 bases map to TRBD2. This CDR3 is 17 amino acids long. After removal of 9 bases from V and 7 bases from J, the junction contained 20 bases not matched to a gene. Germline V gives CDR1 MNHEY, CDR2 SMNVEV (reference sequence). CDR3 sequence (DNA): TGTGCCAGTAGAGGGGCTAGCGGGAGGCCCAGGCAGGGGGAGCAGTACTTC. Its protein product is CASRGASGRPRQGEQYF.

This chain uses TRBV24-1 with TRBJ1-1, with no clear D. The CDR3 extends over 15 amino acids. The germline V and J ends were trimmed by 5 bases and 5 bases, with 17 bases remaining between them. Germline CDR1 is KGHDR and CDR2 is SFDVKD. In nucleotides, the CDR3 is TGTGCCACCAGTGCTGATGGGGATCGAGGGACTGAAGCTTTCTTT. Its translation is CATSADGDRGTEAFF.

The V call is TRBV4-1, the J call TRBJ1-5; D gene ambiguous. Between the trimmed V and J ends, which lost 2 bases and 2 bases, there was a span of 10 bases. Germline V gene lookup returns CDR1 MGHRA and CDR2 YSYEKL. The CDR3 length is 15 residues. CDR3 coding DNA: TGCGCCAGCAGCCAAAATAGCGGGGGCAATCAGCCCCAGCATTTT. Its translation: CASSQNSGGNQPQHF.

This clone was seen a single time. The chain carries TRBV7-9 and TRBJ2-2; 8 bases match TRBD2. J gave up 7 bases and V 4 bases, and 14 bases lay outside the gene matches. Germline CDR1 reads SEHNR; CDR2 reads FQNEAQ (reference sequence). The CDR3 has 17 residues. CDR3: CASSSHGGGRLGGELFF. As DNA, the CDR3 is TGTGCCAGCAGCTCCCACGGCGGGGGGCGACTCGGCGGGGAGCTGTTTTTT.

The gene calls are TRBV18 and TRBJ2-3; 9 positions agree with TRBD1. The CDR3 has 15 residues. V lost 1 base, J lost 10 bases, and 9 bases stayed unmatched. Germline CDR1 reads KGHSH; CDR2 reads LQKENI. The CDR3 nucleotides are TGTGCCAGCTCACCACGAACAGGGGGCCTCCCTGCGCAGTATTTT. The encoded protein is CASSPRTGGLPAQYF. Full variable domain (rest looked up from reference TRBV18 and TRBJ2-3): NAGVMQNPRHLVRRRGQEARLRCSPMKGHSHVYWYRQLPEEGLKFMVYLQKENIIDESGMPKERFSAEFPKEGPSILRIQQVVRGDSAAYFCASSPRTGGLPAQYFGPGTRLTVL.

This rearrangement joins TRBV12-5 to TRBJ2-3; D is unclear. Trimming cost V 0 bases and J 7 bases, with 5 bases left between them. CDR1 is LGHNT, CDR2 FRNRAP, per germline. This CDR3 is 12 amino acids long. CDR3: CASGLVSNTQYF. DNA of the CDR3: TGTGCTAGTGGTTTGGTATCAAATACGCAGTATTTT.

The chain combines TRBV7-9 with TRBJ2-3, with D maybe TRBD2 (6 bases). The CDR3 loop spans 16 amino acids. The germline CDR1 and CDR2 sequences are SEHNR and FQNEAQ (reference sequence). V was trimmed by 3 bases and J by 2 bases, leaving 15 bases between them. The CDR3 DNA sequence: TGTGCCAGCAGCTTTCCACCGGGACTGAACACAGATACGCAGTATTTT. Protein sequence: CASSFPPGLNTDTQYF.

This rearrangement joins TRBV6-5 to TRBJ1-1; D gene uncertain. Germline CDR1 MNHEY, CDR2 SVGAGI. V was trimmed by 9 bases and J by 2 bases, leaving 10 bases between them. The CDR3 has 12 residues. The CDR3 region has the DNA TGTGCCAGTACCCGACACAACACTGAAGCTTTCTTT. Encoded protein: CASTRHNTEAFF.

The V gene is TRBV3-1 (or the pseudogene TRBV3-2), the J gene TRBJ1-1, with 12 bases that match TRBD1. J was trimmed by 2 bases and V by 0 bases; bases with no gene match: 10. The CDR3 extends over 19 amino acids. Germline CDR1 reads LGHDT; CDR2 reads YNNKEL (reference sequence). CDR3 region: CASSQDLGQGASGNTEAFF. CDR3 nucleotides: TGTGCCAGCAGCCAAGATTTGGGACAGGGGGCTTCGGGAAACACTGAAGCTTTCTTT.

This clone was detected only a few times. The rearrangement links TRBV12-3 or TRBV12-4 to TRBJ2-1; TRBD1 matches 8 bases. Trimming cost V 1 base and J 12 bases; bases outside gene matches: 5. The CDR3 has 13 amino acids. As DNA, the CDR3 is TGTGCCAGCAGTTTAGGACAGGGGATTGCGCAGTTCTTC. As protein: CASSLGQGIAQFF.

The V and J genes are TRBV28 and TRBJ2-5; 7 positions agree with TRBD1. The length of the CDR3 is 13 residues. J gave up 4 bases and V 6 bases, and 5 bases lay outside the gene matches. Germline CDR1 reads MDHEN; CDR2 reads SYDVKM. Here the CDR3 DNA reads TGTGCCAGCAGAGGGACAGTTCGAGAGACCCAGTACTTC. It yields the protein CASRGTVRETQYF.

This chain uses TRBV7-2 with TRBJ1-1, with unresolved D. V gave up 5 bases and J gave up 1 base, with 11 bases separating them. The V gene's germline CDR1 is SGHTA and CDR2 FQGNSA. The length of the CDR3 is 14 residues. In DNA form, the CDR3 reads TGTGCCAGCAGCCCAGGTCCCGGGAACACTGAAGCTTTCTTT. Its translation: CASSPGPGNTEAFF.

The chain is built from TRBV2 and TRBJ2-7; D is unclear. The CDR3 spans 13 residues. The germline V and J ends were trimmed by 1 base and 4 bases, with 8 bases remaining between them. The germline V gene encodes CDR1 SNHLY and CDR2 FYNNEI. The CDR3 is CASSEDKKYEQYF. The CDR3 DNA is TGTGCCAGCAGTGAAGATAAAAAATACGAGCAGTACTTC.

The chain carries TRBV28 and TRBJ1-1, with TRBD1 identical over 8 bases. The CDR3 sequence is 13 residues long. J gave up 3 bases and V 8 bases, and 5 bases lay outside the gene matches. Germline V gene sequence: CDR1 MDHEN, CDR2 SYDVKM. Written as DNA, the CDR3 is TGTGCCAGCCGAGACAGGGGATACACTGAAGCTTTCTTT. Its protein product is CASRDRGYTEAFF.

This chain's CDR3 is CASSVGKGQNVYEQYF. The CDR3 DNA sequence: TGTGCCAGCAGCGTGGGGAAGGGACAGAACGTCTACGAGCAGTACTTC. The V and J genes are TRBV9 and TRBJ2-7, with 7 bases lining up with TRBD1. Germline CDR1 reads SGDLS; CDR2 reads YYNGEE. The V segment lost 2 bases and the J segment 3 bases; nucleotides outside the gene matches: 11. The CDR3 has 16 amino acids.

This chain joins TRBV9 and TRBJ2-5, with TRBD2 as a possible D gene (5 bases). The CDR3 covers 13 residues. CDR1 and CDR2 (germline): SGDLS, YYNGEE. Trimming shortened V by 4 bases and J by 7 bases, and 14 bases separated the two germline ends. The CDR3 nucleotides are TGTGCCAGCAGCTCCCGGCCGGCGGGGACCCAGTACTTC. Amino acids: CASSSRPAGTQYF.

This CDR3 is CASSFRDGLAGANVLTF. In DNA, the CDR3 is TGTGCCAGCAGTTTTAGGGACGGCCTAGCGGGGGCCAACGTCCTGACTTTC. The V call is TRBV28, the J call TRBJ2-6; tentative D call: TRBD2 (6 bases). V shed 3 bases and J shed 4 bases, with 16 bases lying between them. Germline V gives CDR1 MDHEN, CDR2 SYDVKM. The CDR3 spans 17 residues.

The V gene is TRBV3-1 (or the pseudogene TRBV3-2), the J gene TRBJ1-6; D is uncertain. Between the trimmed V and J ends, which lost 4 bases and 8 bases, there was a span of 9 bases. Germline V gene lookup returns CDR1 LGHDT and CDR2 YNNKEL (reference sequence). The CDR3 is 13 residues long. The CDR3: CASSPYSDSPLHF. For the CDR3, the DNA is TGTGCCAGCAGCCCCTACAGTGATTCACCCCTCCACTTT.

This clone occurred once. This chain links TRBV5-1 with TRBJ2-3; TRBD2 matches 7 bases. V gave up 1 base and J gave up 1 base; unmatched junction bases: 3. From germline, CDR1 is SGHRS and CDR2 YFSETQ. This CDR3 contains 15 residues. The chain's CDR3 is CASSLLAVGTDTQYF. The DNA for the CDR3 is TGCGCCAGCAGCTTGCTAGCGGTAGGCACAGATACGCAGTATTTT. The full variable domain, its missing parts supplied by reference TRBV5-1 and TRBJ2-3, is KAGVTQTPRYLIKTRGQQVTLSCSPISGHRSVSWYQQTPGQGLQFLFEYFSETQRNKGNFPGRFSGRQFSNSRSEMNVSTLELGDSALYLCASSLLAVGTDTQYFGPGTRLTVL.

V is TRBV11-3 and J is TRBJ1-1; the D is unclear. Germline lookup yields CDR1 SGHNT and CDR2 YENEEA. V was pared by 5 bases and J by 7 bases, with 17 bases between. The CDR3 length is 14 residues. CDR3 in amino acids: CASSNSRWEGEAFF. The CDR3 DNA reads TGTGCCAGCAGCAATTCCCGGTGGGAGGGTGAAGCTTTCTTT. The variable domain in full, completed from reference TRBV11-3 and TRBJ1-1, reads EAGVVQSPRYKIIEKKQPVAFWCNPISGHNTLYWYLQNLGQGPELLIRYENEEAVDDSQLPKDRFSAERLKGVDSTLKIQPAELGDSAVYLCASSNSRWEGEAFFGQGTRLTVV.

The CDR3 sequence is CASSQSRASGSIGELFF. The DNA of the CDR3 is TGCGCCAGCAGTCAATCGCGGGCTAGCGGGAGTATCGGGGAGCTGTTTTTT. The chain joins TRBV23-1 to TRBJ2-2, with 10 bases matching TRBD2. TRBV23-1 is an open reading frame, and its role is uncertain. V shed 0 bases and J 7 bases; nucleotides not matched to a gene: 8. The CDR3 consists of 17 residues.